Listed below are T cell receptor beta chains from one sample, sequenced in a study of blood T cell repertoires in COVID-19. Method: immunoSEQ multiplex PCR; TCRdb's copy keeps in-frame clones and lacks some. The sample holds some 190,000 clones, 76% seen once. The sample taken for sequencing was peripheral blood. The receptor set was obtained from a woman aged 45 to 65 with active or convalescent COVID-19. The conserved cysteine and the conserved F or W are not part of the CDR3 here.

>TRBV7-2
ASSLQAPNTEAF
>TRBV9
ASSGGPSPYNEQF
>TRBV11-2
ASSLGAGTSYEQY
>TRBV4-1
ASSQDRPSPGQGYEQY
>TRBV15
ATSRDRTGNTEAF
>TRBV6-1
ASSAPRGGNTGELF
>TRBV5-8
ASSYRDSGNTIY
>TRBV19
ASGVFPLGNTIY
>TRBV4-3
ASSQEDGDDEQF
>TRBV6-6
ASSPEAGNLMNTEAF
>TRBV9
ASGPGDYLGMSEQF
>TRBV7-8
ASTQQNRVSNQPQH
>TRBV20-1
SASSSTGGYEQY
>TRBV9
ASSVGEAGSPLH
>TRBV2
AGGTGLGYGYT
>TRBV4-3
ASSQDLGSRGNSPLH
>TRBV3-1/TRBV3-2
ASSTAGEREPNEQF
>TRBV5-1
ASSLVGSRDTQY
>TRBV6-2/TRBV6-3
ASRYRSGETQY
>TRBV7-2
ASSLSRRAYEQY
>TRBV28
ASSLGRGARAETQY
>TRBV10-3
ATRGSSYNEQF
>TRBV6-2/TRBV6-3
ASSYFTRREAF
>TRBV5-1
ASSLHGQGNEQY
>TRBV12-3/TRBV12-4
ASSLTPNYEQY
>TRBV7-2
ASSLQSKGYT
>TRBV3-1/TRBV3-2
ASSQVMSGTGANVLT
>TRBV7-2
ASSSGVNTEAF
>TRBV7-2
ASSLGLQAGELF
>TRBV29-1
SAYGTGGKYGYT
>TRBV5-1
ASSLAGQGNEQF
>TRBV7-2
ASSLGWSSGNTIY
>TRBV3-1/TRBV3-2
ASSPNSGGGRETQY
>TRBV27
ASGKQAHYGYT
>TRBV14
ASSQDRGGIDTQY
>TRBV27
ASRREDEQY
>TRBV6-2/TRBV6-3
ASSGKQGPPTEAF
>TRBV5-4
ASSYDRDGYT
>TRBV29-1
SVEDLAGGLDEQF